The present entry profiles one T cell receptor (beta chain) with its context. Its antigen is currently unknown. The sample comes from a study of T cells after posttransplantation cyclophosphamide. The CDR3 length is 15 residues. Trimming cost V 3 bases and J 2 bases, with 12 bases left between them. CDR1 and CDR2 (germline): SEHNR, FQNEAQ (reference sequence). Study-level results: Donor CD8+ memory clones often dominated recipient blood repertoires at later times. Recipient CMV seropositivity and CMV reactivation strongly tracked TRB clonality. TRB overlap between skin or GI tissue T cells and blood was limited.

This related bone marrow graft donor gave peripheral blood on the day of marrow donation. Profiling relied on immunoSEQ multiplex PCR, and the TCRdb table lists in-frame clones only, not all of them. The sample has tens of thousands of clones; roughly 92% are singletons. The chain couples TRBV7-9 to TRBJ2-3; perhaps TRBD1 as D (5 bases). The TCR was taken from a woman in her forties or fifties in good health and a related stem cell transplant donor. What was sequenced was PBMCs. CDR3 amino acids: CASSFQGGITDTQYF. The CDR3 bases are TGTGCCAGCAGCTTCCAGGGCGGAATCACAGATACGCAGTATTTT. Full variable domain (missing parts from reference TRBV7-9 and TRBJ2-3): DTGVSQNPRHKITKRGQNVTFRCDPISEHNRLYWYRQTLGQGPEFLTYFQNEAQLEKSRLLSDRFSAERPKGSFSTLEIQRTEQGDSAMYLCASSFQGGITDTQYFGPGTRLTVL.